This T cell receptor (beta chain) was obtained from a study of graft-versus-host responses after intestinal transplantation. The wider study: Multivisceral, liver-intestinal, or isolated intestinal grafts were transplanted into recipients. Anti-thymocyte globulin induction preceded two to four years of tacrolimus and steroid maintenance in all recipients.

Using immunoSEQ multiplex PCR, the repertoire was profiled, and TCRdb retains in-frame clones only, with some absent. The sample lists about 14,000 clones; under 85% were seen once. Lamina propria and intraepithelial lymphocytes were released by processing graft tissue. V lost 2 bases, J lost 3 bases, and 1 base stayed unmatched. The CDR3 contains 15 residues. CDR1 is MNHEY, CDR2 SMNVEV, per germline (reference sequence). General observations from the study: Recipient marrow contained GvH clones, some of which appeared first in ileum or blood.

About this clone: The antigen is undetermined.

The clonotype originates from a human patient who received an intestinal transplant, so some T cells may come from the graft donor. The sample was ileum tissue, taken approximately 27 days after intestinal transplant. V and J are TRBV27 and TRBJ2-2; 9 positions agree with TRBD2. The CDR3 protein is CASSLGTSYTGELFF. The CDR3, as DNA: TGTGCCAGCAGTTTAGGGACTAGCTACACCGGGGAGCTGTTTTTT.